These T cell receptor beta chains were read from a single sample in a study of shared clonotypes between healthy human individuals. Assay: immunoSEQ multiplex PCR; the TCRdb copy retains only in-frame clones and omits some. Of 2,500,000 or so clones listed, more than 85% were seen once; the top ten hold 0.36%. What was sequenced was naive CD4+ T cells from PBMCs. Receptors were obtained from a man aged 18 to 35 in good health. Some clones in this sample may be carry-over from other donors' samples. The CDR3 runs from the conserved cysteine through the conserved F or W. D genes are given only for firm matches. The listing skips clone size in some rows; elsewhere it reads once, few, many or a size class.

>.|TRBV4-1|TRBJ2-5|.
CASSQEGVGRRETQYF
TGCGCCAGCAGCCAAGAGGGGGTTGGGCGACGAGAGACCCAGTACTTC
>.|TRBV28|TRBJ2-3|.
CASSQRGGGTDTQYF
TGTGCCAGCAGTCAGAGAGGGGGAGGCACAGATACGCAGTATTTT
>once|TRBV30|TRBJ2-7|.
CAWSLGLSYEQYF
TGTGCCTGGAGTCTTGGCCTCTCCTACGAGCAGTACTTC
>once|TRBV18|TRBJ2-7|.
CASSTASGYEQYF
TGTGCCAGCTCCACCGCCTCGGGCTACGAGCAGTACTTC
>once|TRBV7-9|TRBJ1-3|.
CASSQVLEDTIYF
TGTGCCAGCAGCCAGGTACTGGAGGACACCATATATTTT
>.|TRBV4-1|TRBJ2-1|TRBD1
CASSRSGQGYNEQFF
TGCGCCAGCAGCCGGTCGGGACAGGGGTACAATGAGCAGTTCTTC
>once|TRBV9|TRBJ1-1|.
CASSAVGGRGEAFF
TGTGCCAGCAGCGCCGTGGGGGGGCGCGGCGAAGCTTTCTTT
>.|TRBV7-9|TRBJ2-1|TRBD2
CASSSGLAGGLYNEQFF
TGTGCCAGCAGCTCGGGACTAGCGGGAGGGTTGTACAATGAGCAGTTCTTC
>.|TRBV19|TRBJ1-1|.
CASSIVSGMNTEAFF
TGTGCCAGTAGTATTGTGTCAGGGATGAACACTGAAGCTTTCTTT
>.|TRBV5-1|TRBJ2-2|.
CASSDPRDGSTGELFF
TGCGCCAGCAGCGACCCACGGGACGGCAGCACCGGGGAGCTGTTTTTT
>.|TRBV6-1|TRBJ2-1|TRBD1
CASSRQGRTYNEQFF
TGTGCCAGCAGTCGACAGGGTAGGACCTACAATGAGCAGTTCTTC
>.|TRBV2|TRBJ1-6|TRBD1
CASSYLTGEGSPLHF
TGTGCCAGCAGTTATCTGACAGGGGAAGGGTCACCCCTCCACTTT
>.|TRBV28|TRBJ1-5|.
CASSLPTHSNQPQHF
TGTGCCAGCAGTTTACCCACCCATAGCAATCAGCCCCAGCATTTT
>.|TRBV28|TRBJ2-7|.
CATANSPPTYEQYF
TGTGCCACCGCCAACAGCCCCCCCACCTACGAGCAGTACTTC
>.|TRBV7-3|TRBJ2-3|TRBD2
CASSREGLDTQYF
TGTGCCAGCAGTCGGGAGGGCCTAGATACGCAGTATTTT
>.|TRBV29-1|TRBJ1-2|.
CSVGGKPSGGYTF
TGCAGCGTTGGAGGCAAACCCTCTGGTGGCTACACCTTC
>.|TRBV7-2|TRBJ2-1|TRBD2
CASAGQILAGATNEQFF
TGTGCCAGCGCCGGACAGATACTAGCGGGAGCGACCAATGAGCAGTTCTTC
>.|TRBV19|TRBJ2-6|.
CASSMRQRVVSGANVLTF
TGTGCCAGTAGTATGAGACAGAGGGTGGTGTCTGGGGCCAACGTCCTGACTTTC
>.|TRBV29-1|TRBJ2-1|.
CSVDLPGSAYNEQFF
TGCAGCGTTGATCTCCCCGGGAGCGCCTACAATGAGCAGTTCTTC
>.|TRBV5-6|TRBJ2-7|.
CASSLGRPYEQYF
TGTGCCAGCAGCTTGGGGCGGCCCTACGAGCAGTACTTC
>once|TRBV5-1|TRBJ2-7|TRBD1
CASRGGQGTYEQYF
TGCGCCAGCAGGGGGGGACAGGGCACCTACGAGCAGTACTTC
>once|TRBV5-1|TRBJ2-2|TRBD2
CASSLGTSGTGELFF
TGCGCCAGCAGCTTGGGGACTAGCGGGACCGGGGAGCTGTTTTTT
>.|TRBV7-2|TRBJ2-1|.
CASSRGESSNEQFF
TGTGCCAGCAGCCGCGGGGAGTCCAGTAATGAGCAGTTCTTC
>.|TRBV11-2|TRBJ2-3|TRBD2
CASCSGITDTQYF
TGTGCCAGCTGTAGCGGGATTACAGATACGCAGTATTTT
>once|TRBV28|TRBJ2-7|.
CASSLGGGPYEQYF
TGTGCCAGCAGTTTAGGGGGAGGACCCTACGAGCAGTACTTC
>.|TRBV28|TRBJ2-7|.
CASNTGTPSLEQYF
TGTGCCAGCAACACCGGGACTCCCTCGCTGGAGCAGTACTTC
>.|TRBV11-3|TRBJ1-1|TRBD1
CASSLGQGEMNTEAFF
TGTGCCAGCAGCCTGGGACAGGGCGAGATGAACACTGAAGCTTTCTTT
>.|TRBV5-1|TRBJ2-1|.
CASSPIPFRDEQFF
TGCGCCAGCAGCCCGATACCTTTTAGGGATGAGCAGTTCTTC
>.|TRBV27|TRBJ2-7|.
CASSTRRFAYEQYF
TGTGCCAGCAGTACCAGACGGTTCGCCTACGAGCAGTACTTC
>.|TRBV6-1|TRBJ1-1|.
CASSEAQGVPEAFF
TGTGCCAGCAGTGAAGCCCAGGGTGTCCCTGAAGCTTTCTTT
>.|TRBV18|TRBJ2-3|.
CASSPVLTDTQYF
TGTGCCAGCTCACCGGTTTTGACGGATACGCAGTATTTT
>.|TRBV19|TRBJ1-4|TRBD1
CASSINTGGEKLFF
TGTGCCAGTAGTATAAACACAGGGGGCGAAAAACTGTTTTTT
>.|TRBV5-4|TRBJ2-3|TRBD2
CASTEGTSSDTQYF
TGTGCCAGCACCGAAGGGACTAGCAGTGATACGCAGTATTTT
>.|TRBV7-9|TRBJ2-1|.
CASRDEDGRGNEQFF
TGTGCCAGCAGAGATGAGGACGGGAGAGGGAATGAGCAGTTCTTC
>.|TRBV30|TRBJ2-5|TRBD2
CAWSPGLAGWETQYF
TGTGCCTGGAGTCCGGGACTAGCGGGATGGGAGACCCAGTACTTC
>few|TRBV7-8|TRBJ1-2|.
CASSPARAYYGYTF
TGTGCCAGCAGCCCTGCCAGGGCCTACTATGGCTACACCTTC
>.|TRBV5-1|TRBJ2-2|TRBD1
CASSLSTGANTGELFF
TGCGCCAGCAGCTTGTCGACAGGGGCGAACACCGGGGAGCTGTTTTTT
>.|TRBV7-3|TRBJ2-3|TRBD2
CASSPYSGDTDTQYF
TGTGCCAGCAGCCCGTATAGCGGGGATACAGATACGCAGTATTTT
>.|TRBV5-1|TRBJ1-1|TRBD1
CASSSGLRQGFTGAEAFF
TGCGCCAGCAGCTCGGGCTTAAGACAGGGCTTTACCGGGGCTGAAGCTTTCTTT
>once|TRBV4-3|TRBJ1-5|.
CASSQDYRSDNQPQHF
TGCGCCAGCAGCCAAGATTACCGGTCCGACAATCAGCCCCAGCATTTT
>.|TRBV29-1|TRBJ1-1|.
CSVLPQGKGMNTEAFF
TGCAGCGTCTTACCACAGGGAAAGGGGATGAACACTGAAGCTTTCTTT
>.|TRBV7-2|TRBJ2-7|.
CASSPQLVSYEQYF
TGTGCCAGCAGCCCACAACTGGTCTCCTACGAGCAGTACTTC
>.|TRBV6-1|TRBJ2-3|.
CASRERQADTQYF
TGTGCCAGCAGGGAGAGACAAGCAGATACGCAGTATTTT
>.|TRBV10-2|TRBJ1-1|TRBD1
CASSEGQGAFEAFF
TGCGCCAGCAGTGAGGGTCAGGGGGCCTTTGAAGCTTTCTTT
>.|TRBV18|TRBJ2-3|TRBD2
CASSTREGGTDTQYF
TGTGCCAGCTCAACACGGGAGGGCGGCACAGATACGCAGTATTTT
>.|TRBV7-8|TRBJ2-1|.
CASSLVRPTYNEQFF
TGTGCCAGCAGCTTAGTGCGCCCGACCTACAATGAGCAGTTCTTC
>.|TRBV18|TRBJ1-5|TRBD1
CASSSQGATGNQPQHF
TGTGCCAGCTCCTCACAGGGGGCGACGGGCAATCAGCCCCAGCATTTT
>.|TRBV18|TRBJ2-1|.
CASSPLTRGSYNEQFF
TGTGCCAGCTCACCATTAACGAGGGGTAGCTACAATGAGCAGTTCTTC
>once|TRBV27|TRBJ2-4|.
CASGPQASKNIQYF
TGTGCCAGCGGGCCCCAAGCATCCAAAAACATTCAGTACTTC
>.|TRBV29-1|TRBJ2-1|TRBD1
CSQGTGGPEQFF
TGCAGCCAAGGGACAGGGGGCCCTGAGCAGTTCTTC
>once|TRBV30|TRBJ1-1|.
CAWSVHPLADAFF
TGTGCCTGGAGTGTACACCCTCTCGCGGACGCTTTCTTT
>.|TRBV28|TRBJ1-1|.
CASSLYGRGVGTEAFF
TGTGCCAGCAGTTTATACGGACGAGGAGTGGGGACTGAAGCTTTCTTT
>once|TRBV28|TRBJ1-2|.
CASSFPGSFYGYTF
TGTGCCAGCAGTTTCCCGGGCAGTTTTTATGGCTACACCTTC
>.|TRBV5-1|TRBJ2-7|TRBD2
CASSPGLAGVVSYEQYF
TGCGCCAGCAGCCCGGGACTAGCGGGAGTGGTTTCCTACGAGCAGTACTTC